Listed here are 6 T cell receptor beta chains from one sample, sequenced in a study of vaccination and CD4 T cells after COVID-19 (dated by TCRdb to the early 2020s). To prepare the library, PCR was applied. The instrument given in TCRdb is Illumina iSeq 100. TCR sequencing of DNA from cultured CD4+ T cells used the Oncomine TCR Beta short-read assay at the Johns Hopkins FTIC core. The QIAamp micro DNA kit was used to extract genomic DNA from the cultured CD4+ T cells. Through fastp at Q25 and MiXCR, TCRdb rebuilt clones from the public reads, retaining in-frame beta chains. Here each entry gathers all rows of one CDR3 protein and keeps the most common genes and DNA. The sample has more than 9,000 distinct CDR3 sequences on record, under 40% of them singletons. The top ten clones comprise roughly 27% of the sample. According to the study, the label for this sample's treatment or condition signals: roughly ten-day PBMC culture with coronavirus spike peptide pools or control peptides (ViraFEST assay). CD4+ T cells from unexposed donors were collected before the COVID-19 pandemic (2011-2018).

No antigen is known for these receptors. The sample consisted of CD4+ T cells from blood, cultured in vitro. The receptors here all came from a human donor in good health.

DNA for the CDR3: TGTGCCAGCACCACCAGCGGGCGGGGAGAGACCCAGTACTTC. Its translation is CASTTSGRGETQYF. This chain connects TRBV28 to TRBJ2-5, with D possibly matching TRBD2 (6 bases). Germline V lookup: CDR1 MDHEN, CDR2 SYDVKM. V shed 7 bases and J shed 4 bases, with 16 bases lying between them. This CDR3 spans 14 amino acids.

This clonotype came up a few times. The chain carries TRBV7-2 and TRBJ2-2; D not resolved. Trimming removed 6 bases at V and 6 bases at J, with 14 bases between. The CDR3 is made up of 14 amino acids. CDR1 is SGHTA and CDR2 is FQGNSA in the germline V gene. Here the CDR3 reads CASSIMGGPGELFF. In DNA, the CDR3 is TGTGCCAGCAGTATTATGGGCGGCCCCGGGGAGCTGTTTTTT.

This chain connects TRBV7-8 to TRBJ1-1, with TRBD1 identical over 9 bases. This CDR3 is 14 amino acids long. From germline, CDR1 is SGHVS and CDR2 FQNEAQ. Unmatched junction bases numbered 2, after V lost 5 bases and J lost 1 base. The CDR3 region has the DNA TGTGCCAGCAGCGGGACAGGGCCGAACACTGAAGCTTTCTTT. Protein product: CASSGTGPNTEAFF. The entire variable domain, with the rest obtained from reference TRBV7-8 and TRBJ1-1, is as follows: GAGVSQSPRYKVAKRGQDVALRCDPISGHVSLFWYQQALGQGPEFLTYFQNEAQLDKSGLPSDRFFAERPEGSVSTLKIQRTQQEDSAVYLCASSGTGPNTEAFFGQGTRLTVV.

The chain combines TRBV14 with TRBJ2-1; weak D call: TRBD2 (5 bases). CDR1 and CDR2 from the germline V gene are SGHDN and FVKESK. The ends were cut back, 2 bases at V and 12 bases at J, with 14 bases in the middle. The length of the CDR3 is 13 residues. This chain's CDR3 is CASSQLDFSGQFF. In nucleotides, the CDR3 is TGTGCCAGCAGCCAACTCGATTTCAGCGGGCAGTTCTTC. Full variable domain (outside the CDR3, taken from reference TRBV14 and TRBJ2-1): EAGVTQFPSHSVIEKGQTVTLRCDPISGHDNLYWYRRVMGKEIKFLLHFVKESKQDESGMPNNRFLAERTGGTYSTLKVQPAELEDSGVYFCASSQLDFSGQFFGPGTRLTVL.

The V gene is TRBV28, the J gene TRBJ1-5; D is uncertain. V shed 6 bases and J shed 3 bases, with 6 bases lying between them. From germline, CDR1 is MDHEN and CDR2 SYDVKM. This CDR3 is built from 12 residues. CDR3 in DNA: TGTGCCAGCAGCCAGAACAATCAGCCCCAGCATTTT. Encoded protein: CASSQNNQPQHF.

This clonotype was seen only a few times. The rearrangement joins TRBV6-5 to TRBJ2-7; D ambiguous. Trimming cost V 4 bases and J 0 bases, with 7 bases left between them. The CDR3 sequence is 13 residues long. CDR1 is MNHEY and CDR2 is SVGAGI in the germline V gene. The CDR3 reads CASSLRNSYEQYF. CDR3 DNA: TGTGCCAGCAGTTTGCGTAACTCCTACGAGCAGTACTTC.